One and the same sample provided the 4 T cell receptor beta chains below, sequenced in a study of spatial heterogeneity in lung cancer. Time point of the sample: sample taken at primary tumor resection. TCRdb processed the 5' RACE reads anew with MiXCR; each CDR3 protein has one entry. The sample shows 40,000 or so distinct CDR3 sequences, 5% to 6.5% of them seen only once. The starting material was PBMCs, obtained at surgery. The source is a female donor with early-stage non-small cell lung cancer.

This clonotype was detected many times. The CDR3 sequence: CASSDSWDTEAFF. The CDR3 DNA follows: TGTGCCAGCAGTGACTCGTGGGACACTGAAGCTTTCTTT. The chain combines TRBV6-4 with TRBJ1-1; D gene ambiguous. V lost 0 bases to trimming and J lost 3 bases, with 5 bases between them. In germline, CDR1 is MRHNA, CDR2 SNTAGT. The CDR3 totals 13 residues.

This clonotype was recorded many times. The chain employs TRBV7-9 and TRBJ2-3; either TRBD1 or TRBD2 may fit D (5 bases each). Trimming pared 4 bases from V and 2 bases from J, leaving 7 bases between. CDR3 size: 13 residues. Germline CDR1 SEHNR, CDR2 FQNEAQ (reference sequence). CDR3 coding DNA: TGTGCCAGCAGCTGGGGGTCCACAGATACGCAGTATTTT. Translation: CASSWGSTDTQYF.

This clonotype appeared many times. The chain joins TRBV5-6 to TRBJ1-3; no definite D call. CDR1 is SGHDT and CDR2 is YYEEEE in the germline V gene. Between the trimmed V and J ends, which lost 2 bases and 4 bases, there was a span of 10 bases. The length of the CDR3 is 14 residues. CDR3 loop: CASSFRFEGNTIYF. As DNA, the CDR3 is TGTGCCAGCAGCTTTCGTTTTGAGGGAAACACCATATATTTT.

This clonotype was observed at least ten times. The chain carries TRBV2 and TRBJ1-4, with 7 positions matching TRBD1. The ends lost 6 bases at V and 5 bases at J; junction bases unmatched: 9. The CDR3 contains 15 residues. Looked up from germline, CDR1 is SNHLY and CDR2 is FYNNEI. CDR3 sequence: CASREREQGNEKLFF. CDR3 bases: TGTGCCAGCAGGGAGCGGGAACAGGGGAATGAAAAACTGTTTTTT. Full variable domain (rest looked up from reference TRBV2 and TRBJ1-4): EPEVTQTPSHQVTQMGQEVILRCVPISNHLYFYWYRQILGQKVEFLVSFYNNEISEKSEIFDDQFSVERPDGSNFTLKIRSTKLEDSAMYFCASREREQGNEKLFFGSGTQLSVL.